The 27 T cell receptor beta chains in this list originate from one sample, sequenced in a study of T cell responses to AZD1222 COVID-19 vaccine. Generated by immunoSEQ multiplex PCR, the TCRdb table keeps only in-frame clones and is missing some. The sample records 120,000 or so clones, around 92% being singletons. This sample comprised peripheral blood, obtained on day 0 of AZD1222 vaccination. These receptors were taken from an adult in good health.

V is TRBV9 and J is TRBJ2-3; 8 nucleotides agree with TRBD2. Germline V gene lookup returns CDR1 SGDLS and CDR2 YYNGEE. After removal of 2 bases from V and 3 bases from J, the junction contained 5 bases not matched to a gene. The CDR3 loop spans 15 amino acids. Written as DNA, the CDR3 is TGTGCCAGCAGCGTGCAAGCGGGAGTTACAGATACGCAGTATTTT. Its translation is CASSVQAGVTDTQYF.

The CDR3 region has the DNA TGTGCCAGCAGTTTAATACCCTACCTGGACAGAATCTACGAGCAGTACTTC. Translated, it gives CASSLIPYLDRIYEQYF. This chain connects TRBV28 to TRBJ2-7; weak D call: TRBD1 (6 bases). The CDR3 runs to 17 residues. Trimming cost V 2 bases and J 3 bases, with 20 bases left between them. Germline values: CDR1 MDHEN, CDR2 SYDVKM.

The CDR3 loop is CASSRQGGHSPLHF. The CDR3 region has the DNA TGTGCCAGCAGCCGACAGGGGGGGCATTCACCCCTCCACTTT. The chain joins TRBV3-1 (or the pseudogene TRBV3-2) to TRBJ1-6; 9 bases fit TRBD1. With 4 bases clipped from V and 8 bases from J, the junction kept 3 bases outside the gene matches. CDR1 and CDR2 (germline): LGHDT, YNNKEL (reference sequence). The CDR3 spans 14 residues.

J is TRBJ1-2 and V is TRBV5-1, with TRBD1 matching over 9 bases. Germline CDR1 is SGHRS and CDR2 is YFSETQ. The CDR3 runs 16 residues. Losses at the gene ends were 4 bases for V and 2 bases for J; bases not matched to a gene: 9. The CDR3, as DNA: TGCGCCAGCAGCCCGGCGGGGACAGGGCGCAACTATGGCTACACCTTC. It translates to CASSPAGTGRNYGYTF.

The chain links TRBV24-1 to TRBJ1-5; perhaps TRBD1 as D (6 bases). This CDR3 contains 15 residues. Germline V gives CDR1 KGHDR, CDR2 SFDVKD. V gave up 6 bases and J gave up 0 bases, with 11 bases separating them. The CDR3 spells CATSPRGDSNQPQHF. CDR3 bases: TGTGCCACCAGTCCCAGGGGCGATAGCAATCAGCCCCAGCATTTT.

The table lists this clone with a count of one. V and J are TRBV14 and TRBJ2-2; D is undetermined. The CDR3 sequence is 14 residues long. The ends were cut back, 1 base at V and 7 bases at J, with 10 bases in the middle. Per germline, CDR1 SGHDN and CDR2 FVKESK. CDR3 in DNA: TGTGCCAGCAGCCAAGGTCAGAGATTCGGGGAGCTGTTTTTT. Translation gives CASSQGQRFGELFF. The entire variable domain, with the rest obtained from reference TRBV14 and TRBJ2-2, is as follows: EAGVTQFPSHSVIEKGQTVTLRCDPISGHDNLYWYRRVMGKEIKFLLHFVKESKQDESGMPNNRFLAERTGGTYSTLKVQPAELEDSGVYFCASSQGQRFGELFFGEGSRLTVL.

V is TRBV6-5 and J is TRBJ1-4; possible D gene TRBD1, 6 bases. The germline V and J ends were trimmed by 6 bases and 6 bases, with 17 bases remaining between them. Germline V CDR1 and CDR2: MNHEY, SVGAGI. This CDR3 contains 15 residues. CDR3 coding DNA: TGTGCCAGCAGCCAACAGGGTGGGTCTTATGAAAAACTGTTTTTT. Translated: CASSQQGGSYEKLFF.

This clone appeared once. V and J are TRBV3-1 (or the pseudogene TRBV3-2) and TRBJ1-1, with unresolved D. The CDR3 length is 12 residues. The germline CDR1 and CDR2 sequences are LGHDT and YNNKEL (reference sequence). Between the trimmed V and J ends, which lost 0 bases and 11 bases, there was a span of 10 bases. The CDR3 DNA reads as TGTGCCAGCAGCCAAGAAGGGCACGGGGCTTTCTTT. As protein: CASSQEGHGAFF.

This clone came up once. The chain combines TRBV3-1 (or the pseudogene TRBV3-2) with TRBJ2-2, with D tentatively TRBD2 (6 bases). With 4 bases removed from V and 6 bases from J, the gap between germline ends came to 12 bases. Per germline, CDR1 LGHDT and CDR2 YNNKEL (reference sequence). This CDR3 contains 14 residues. The CDR3 bases are TGTGCCAGCAGCCGCCGGGCGGGGTCCGGGGAGCTGTTTTTT. It translates to CASSRRAGSGELFF.

The chain is built from TRBV18 and TRBJ2-1; D call uncertain. This CDR3 is built from 13 residues. From germline, CDR1 is KGHSH and CDR2 LQKENI. V was shortened by 0 bases and J by 7 bases, with 7 bases between the two germline ends. CDR3 DNA sequence: TGTGCCAGCTCACCACCAGGGATGAATGAGCAGTTCTTC. This gives the protein CASSPPGMNEQFF.

The chain joins TRBV11-2 to TRBJ1-2; 7 bases are shared with TRBD1. The CDR3 spans 15 residues. With V trimmed by 0 bases and J by 8 bases, 9 bases remained unmatched. Germline V gene sequence: CDR1 SGHAT, CDR2 FQNNGV. CDR3 in amino acids: CASSLDRTGSGGYTF. CDR3 nucleotides: TGTGCCAGCAGCTTAGATAGGACAGGCTCCGGGGGCTACACCTTC.

On this clone itself: Other DNA sequences in the same sample also yield this CDR3. The CDR3 loop reads CASSSGGQETQYF. DNA for the CDR3: TGTGCCAGCAGTTCCGGGGGCCAAGAGACCCAGTACTTC. The J gene is TRBJ2-5, the V gene TRBV28, with a weak D call TRBD2 (6 bases). The germline V gene encodes CDR1 MDHEN and CDR2 SYDVKM. The length of the CDR3 is 13 residues. Trimming took 4 bases from V and 1 from J, leaving 7 bases between them.

In its sample, this clone was seen once. This chain uses TRBV18 with TRBJ1-1; 7 nucleotides line up with TRBD1. This CDR3 spans 17 amino acids. From germline, CDR1 is KGHSH and CDR2 LQKENI. The ends lost 0 bases at V and 1 base at J; junction bases unmatched: 8. The CDR3 here is CASSPPNRGVGNTEAFF. The CDR3, as DNA: TGTGCCAGCTCACCACCGAACAGGGGAGTAGGGAACACTGAAGCTTTCTTT.

This clone was seen a handful of times. The rearrangement links TRBV7-9 to TRBJ1-1; D gene uncertain. CDR3 length: 13 amino acids. V lost 1 base and J lost 10, with 13 bases in between. Germline V CDR1 and CDR2: SEHNR, FQNEAQ (reference sequence). DNA for the CDR3: TGTGCCAGCAGCTTAGGGGTCCGAGGTGGAGCTTTCTTT. Its translation: CASSLGVRGGAFF.

The chain couples TRBV27 to TRBJ2-1; possibly TRBD2 for D (5 bases). Trimming shortened V by 8 bases and J by 0 bases, and 14 bases separated the two germline ends. In germline, CDR1 is MNHEY, CDR2 SMNVEV (reference sequence). This CDR3 has 15 residues. The CDR3 region has the DNA TGTGCCAGCGCGATGGAGGTTTTCTCCTACAATGAGCAGTTCTTC. Its protein product is CASAMEVFSYNEQFF.

The chain recombines TRBV6-5 with TRBJ2-7; 12 bases match TRBD1. The CDR3 is 14 amino acids. The germline V gene encodes CDR1 MNHEY and CDR2 SVGAGI. Trimming took 5 bases from V and 5 from J; bases not matched to a gene: 4. Here the CDR3 DNA reads TGTGCCAGCAGTCGAGGGACAGGGGGCGACGAGCAGTACTTC. Protein: CASSRGTGGDEQYF.

The chain links TRBV7-3 to TRBJ1-3, with unresolved D. The V end lost 5 bases, the J end lost 4 bases, and 9 bases lay between the germline ends. CDR3 length: 13 amino acids. CDR1 SGHTA and CDR2 FQGTGA come from the germline V gene. CDR3 nucleotides: TGTGCCAGCAGCGAGGGTCCCGGAAACACCATATATTTT. Translation: CASSEGPGNTIYF.

This chain uses TRBV2 with TRBJ2-1; 10 bases are a match to TRBD1. V shed 8 bases, J shed 4 bases, and the junction held 5 bases outside the gene matches. This CDR3 has 14 amino acids. Germline values: CDR1 SNHLY, CDR2 FYNNEI. As DNA, the CDR3 is TGTGCCAGCGAGGGACAGGGGCTTTACAATGAGCAGTTCTTC. Its protein is CASEGQGLYNEQFF.

This clone appeared a few times. The chain couples TRBV7-9 to TRBJ2-2; 9 nucleotides align to TRBD1. CDR1 is SEHNR and CDR2 is FQNEAQ in the germline V gene (reference sequence). V lost 5 bases, J lost 6 bases, and 7 bases stayed unmatched. There are 15 residues in the CDR3. This CDR3 reads CASSPGTGKPGELFF. DNA of the CDR3: TGTGCCAGCAGCCCCGGGACAGGGAAGCCCGGGGAGCTGTTTTTT. Drawing the rest from reference TRBV7-9 and TRBJ2-2, the complete variable domain is DTGVSQNPRHKITKRGQNVTFRCDPISEHNRLYWYRQTLGQGPEFLTYFQNEAQLEKSRLLSDRFSAERPKGSFSTLEIQRTEQGDSAMYLCASSPGTGKPGELFFGEGSRLTVL.

DNA of the CDR3: TGCAGCGTCAACAAATCCCCCGGGACAGCTTACAATGAGCAGTTCTTC. Protein: CSVNKSPGTAYNEQFF. V is TRBV29-1 and J is TRBJ2-1, with 7 bases fitting TRBD1. Germline assignment: CDR1 SQVTM and CDR2 ANQGSEA. The CDR3 is 16 amino acids. The V and J ends lost 6 bases and 4 bases, in that order; junction bases with no gene match: 15.

This clone was seen once. The chain uses TRBV5-6 and TRBJ1-4, with 12 positions matching TRBD1. Germline values: CDR1 SGHDT, CDR2 YYEEEE. The junction had 17 bases not matched to a gene; V was cut back by 4 bases and J by 7 bases. The CDR3 loop spans 19 amino acids. The CDR3 DNA sequence: TGTGCCAGCAGCCCCCCGGCGGGGACAGGGGGCGGACTCGGTGAAAAACTGTTTTTT. Protein sequence: CASSPPAGTGGGLGEKLFF.

The chain recombines TRBV19 with TRBJ1-4; no definite D call. Germline CDR1 LNHDA, CDR2 SQIVND (reference sequence). Trimming took off 2 bases at V and 0 bases at J, with 10 bases between the two ends. The CDR3 totals 16 residues. The CDR3, as DNA: TGTGCCAGTAGTATAACTCACGTTGCAACTAATGAAAAACTGTTTTTT. As protein: CASSITHVATNEKLFF.

Worth noting for this clone: The junction departs from germline at one end; a sequencing error may be responsible. The chain is built from TRBV5-4 and TRBJ2-1, with D possibly called TRBD1 or TRBD2 (5 bases each). The CDR3 runs to 15 residues. Germline V CDR1 and CDR2: SGHNT, YYREEE (reference sequence). The CDR3 region has the DNA TGTGCCAGCACCTTGTGGGGACGGGACTACAATGAGCAGTTCTTC. Amino acid sequence: CASTLWGRDYNEQFF.

J is TRBJ1-4 and V is TRBV28, with 8 bases lining up with TRBD1. Germline-derived CDR1 and CDR2 are MDHEN and SYDVKM. Germline trimming cut 4 bases from V and 11 bases from J; bases unmatched to any gene: 3. The length of the CDR3 is 12 residues. This CDR3 reads CASSSRQGKLFF. The CDR3 bases are TGTGCCAGCAGTTCCCGACAGGGGAAACTGTTTTTT. The full variable domain, completed using reference TRBV28 and TRBJ1-4, is DVKVTQSSRYLVKRTGEKVFLECVQDMDHENMFWYRQDPGLGLRLIYFSYDVKMKEKGDIPEGYSVSREKKERFSLILESASTNQTSMYLCASSSRQGKLFFGSGTQLSVL.

This clone was seen only once. The chain links TRBV11-2 to TRBJ2-1; a weak D match, TRBD2 (5 bases). Germline CDR1 SGHAT, CDR2 FQNNGV. This CDR3 is built from 15 residues. The ends were cut back, 5 bases at V and 0 bases at J, with 11 bases in the middle. The CDR3 here is CASSIGLSSYNEQFF. The CDR3 DNA reads as TGTGCCAGCAGCATAGGACTGAGCTCCTACAATGAGCAGTTCTTC.

The V call is TRBV5-1, the J call TRBJ2-1, with 7 bases lining up with TRBD2. Trimming cost V 4 bases and J 7 bases; bases outside gene matches: 8. The CDR3 sequence is 14 residues long. Germline CDR1 reads SGHRS; CDR2 reads YFSETQ. CDR3 coding DNA: TGCGCCAGCAGCGAAGGGAGGGGCTTGAATGAGCAGTTCTTC. Translating gives CASSEGRGLNEQFF.

The chain carries TRBV27 and TRBJ1-5; TRBD1 agrees at 12 bases. The CDR3 covers 14 residues. Germline values: CDR1 MNHEY, CDR2 SMNVEV (reference sequence). J lost 6 bases, V lost 10 bases, and 7 bases had no gene match. The CDR3 sequence: CATQGQGAAQPQHF. The CDR3 DNA reads TGTGCCACCCAGGGACAGGGGGCGGCTCAGCCCCAGCATTTT.